The 32 T cell receptor beta chains presented below share a single source sample, sequenced in a study of T cell responses to AZD1222 COVID-19 vaccine. Profiling relied on immunoSEQ multiplex PCR, and the TCRdb table lists in-frame clones only, not all of them. The table shows 140,000 to 150,000 clones, with around 86% occurring only once. Sequencing used peripheral blood, obtained on day 0 of MenACWY control vaccination. The receptors come from an adult in good health.

This rearrangement joins TRBV15 to TRBJ1-2; D is uncertain. V lost 5 bases to trimming and J lost 3 bases, with 22 bases between them. CDR3 size: 17 residues. Germline loops: CDR1 LNHNV, CDR2 YYDKDF (reference sequence). The CDR3 reads CATSPSPKDRGYYGYTF. In nucleotides, the CDR3 is TGTGCCACCAGCCCCTCGCCCAAGGACCGGGGTTACTATGGCTACACCTTC.

The chain links TRBV6-1 to TRBJ1-5; perhaps TRBD1 as D (6 bases). From germline, CDR1 is MNHNS and CDR2 SASEGT. Trimming left V 2 bases short and J 2 bases short, with 10 bases between. This CDR3 is 15 amino acids long. This chain's CDR3 is CASSENRAGNQPQHF. The CDR3 DNA reads as TGTGCCAGCAGTGAAAACAGGGCGGGCAATCAGCCCCAGCATTTT.

In this sample, this clone turned up once. The chain has TRBV28 and TRBJ2-2, with 7 bases identical to TRBD2. V lost 5 bases to trimming and J lost 5 bases; unmatched junction nucleotides: 2. This CDR3 spans 13 amino acids. Per germline, CDR1 MDHEN and CDR2 SYDVKM. In DNA, the CDR3 is TGTGCCAGCAGTGTACTAGCGACCGGGGAGCTGTTTTTT. This sequence encodes CASSVLATGELFF.

The genes are TRBV7-2 and TRBJ1-3; D uncertain. The CDR3 is made up of 19 amino acids. Germline V gene lookup returns CDR1 SGHTA and CDR2 FQGNSA. The ends were cut back, 0 bases at V and 0 bases at J, with 18 bases in the middle. CDR3 DNA: TGTGCCAGCAGCTTAGCAGGTCCCCTCATCCTCCGCTCTGGAAACACCATATATTTT. Its protein is CASSLAGPLILRSGNTIYF.

The rearrangement uses TRBV6-4 and TRBJ1-6; unclear D gene. CDR3 size: 13 residues. Germline lookup yields CDR1 MRHNA and CDR2 SNTAGT. Trimming took off 4 bases at V and 5 bases at J, with 6 bases between the two ends. The CDR3 here is CASSATDNSPLHF. The CDR3 region has the DNA TGTGCCAGCAGTGCCACAGATAATTCACCCCTCCACTTT.

The rearrangement joins TRBV19 to TRBJ2-7, with 8 bases aligning to TRBD1. The CDR3 contains 12 residues. Germline trimming cut 9 bases from V and 5 bases from J; bases unmatched to any gene: 6. Germline-derived CDR1 and CDR2 are LNHDA and SQIVND (reference sequence). For the CDR3, the DNA is TGTGCCAGCCAGGACAGGGTCCACGAGCAGTACTTC. It specifies CASQDRVHEQYF.

The chain employs TRBV29-1 and TRBJ1-1; no clear D. The CDR3 contains 11 residues. Germline V gene data show CDR1 as SQVTM and CDR2 as ANQGSEA. Trimming took 8 bases from V and 0 from J, leaving 7 bases between them. The CDR3 is CSSELNTEAFF. The CDR3 nucleotides read TGCAGCTCCGAGCTGAACACTGAAGCTTTCTTT.

J is TRBJ1-3 and V is TRBV3-1 (or the pseudogene TRBV3-2), with 8 bases identical to TRBD1. This CDR3 region has 17 residues. With V trimmed by 0 bases and J by 0 bases, 4 bases remained unmatched. In germline, CDR1 is LGHDT, CDR2 YNNKEL (reference sequence). The CDR3 DNA is TGTGCCAGCAGCCAAGATCGGGACAGGCTCTCTGGAAACACCATATATTTT. Its translation: CASSQDRDRLSGNTIYF.

The rearrangement links TRBV6-4 to TRBJ2-2; TRBD1 matches 8 bases. Trimming took 2 bases from V and 1 from J; bases not matched to a gene: 0. Germline-derived CDR1 and CDR2 are MRHNA and SNTAGT. The CDR3 covers 15 residues. The CDR3 spells CASSDGTGNTGELFF. In nucleotides, the CDR3 is TGTGCCAGCAGTGACGGGACAGGGAACACCGGGGAGCTGTTTTTT.

This clone has a single count. The gene calls are TRBV5-1 and TRBJ2-7; D might be TRBD1 (6 bases). The CDR3 spans 16 residues. CDR1 SGHRS and CDR2 YFSETQ come from the germline V gene. V was pared by 0 bases and J by 2 bases, with 15 bases between. CDR3 residues: CASSLVDVTGAYEQYF. The CDR3 DNA reads as TGCGCCAGCAGCTTGGTAGACGTGACAGGAGCCTACGAGCAGTACTTC. Based on the CDR3 plus reference TRBV5-1 and TRBJ2-7, the full variable domain is KAGVTQTPRYLIKTRGQQVTLSCSPISGHRSVSWYQQTPGQGLQFLFEYFSETQRNKGNFPGRFSGRQFSNSRSEMNVSTLELGDSALYLCASSLVDVTGAYEQYFGPGTRLTVT.

The table lists this clone with a count of one. The CDR3 reads CASSEGVKAQAFF. The CDR3 nucleotides read TGTGCCAGCAGTGAAGGGGTTAAAGCCCAAGCTTTCTTT. The chain links TRBV6-1 to TRBJ1-1; D gene unclear. Trimming shortened V by 1 base and J by 9 bases, and 12 bases separated the two germline ends. Per germline, CDR1 MNHNS and CDR2 SASEGT. CDR3 length: 13 amino acids.

The chain joins TRBV5-8 to TRBJ1-6, with 7 bases aligning to TRBD1. V trimming: 0 bases; J trimming: 2 bases; junction bases outside the gene matches: 2. CDR3 length: 16 amino acids. CDR1 is SGHTS, CDR2 YDEGEE, per germline. The CDR3 DNA is TGTGCCAGCAGCTTGGGACAGGGAGCCTATAATTCACCCCTCCACTTT. Amino acid sequence: CASSLGQGAYNSPLHF. Based on the CDR3 plus reference TRBV5-8 and TRBJ1-6, the full variable domain is EAGVTQSPTHLIKTRGQQATLRCSPISGHTSVYWYQQALGLGLQFLLWYDEGEERNRGNFPPRFSGRQFPNYSSELNVNALELEDSALYLCASSLGQGAYNSPLHFGNGTRLTVT.

This clone was seen only a few times. This chain connects TRBV28 to TRBJ2-2; D is perhaps TRBD1 (6 bases). In germline, CDR1 is MDHEN, CDR2 SYDVKM. The CDR3 is made up of 15 amino acids. V shed 2 bases and J shed 5 bases, with 12 bases lying between them. CDR3 in amino acids: CASSLPGRGTGELFF. The CDR3 coding sequence is TGTGCCAGCAGTTTACCCGGCAGGGGAACCGGGGAGCTGTTTTTT.

The chain joins TRBV9 to TRBJ1-3; no firm D call. V shed 0 bases and J shed 4 bases, with 11 bases lying between them. This CDR3 contains 15 residues. The germline CDR1 and CDR2 sequences are SGDLS and YYNGEE. The CDR3 spells CASSVGPGSGNTIYF. Written as DNA, the CDR3 is TGTGCCAGCAGCGTAGGGCCGGGGTCGGGAAACACCATATATTTT. Full variable domain (remainder filled in from reference TRBV9 and TRBJ1-3): DSGVTQTPKHLITATGQRVTLRCSPRSGDLSVYWYQQSLDQGLQFLIQYYNGEERAKGNILERFSAQQFPDLHSELNLSSLELGDSALYFCASSVGPGSGNTIYFGEGSWLTVV.

The rearrangement uses TRBV19 and TRBJ2-2, with D possibly TRBD1 on 6 matching bases. Trimming pared 6 bases from V and 0 bases from J, leaving 14 bases between. Per the germline V gene, CDR1 is LNHDA and CDR2 is SQIVND (reference sequence). There are 16 residues in the CDR3. The CDR3, as DNA: TGTGCCAGTAGCAGATCGGGGACAACGAACACCGGGGAGCTGTTTTTT. Its translation is CASSRSGTTNTGELFF. Supplemented by reference TRBV19 and TRBJ2-2, the full variable domain reads DGGITQSPKYLFRKEGQNVTLSCEQNLNHDAMYWYRQDPGQGLRLIYYSQIVNDFQKGDIAEGYSVSREKKESFPLTVTSAQKNPTAFYLCASSRSGTTNTGELFFGEGSRLTVL.

The J gene is TRBJ1-1, the V gene TRBV2, with D uncertain. Trimming cost V 5 bases and J 1 base, with 8 bases left between them. Germline CDR1 reads SNHLY; CDR2 reads FYNNEI. CDR3 size: 13 residues. The CDR3 bases are TGTGCCAGCAGTTGGGCGGAGAACACTGAAGCTTTCTTT. This sequence encodes CASSWAENTEAFF.

CDR3 nucleotide sequence: TGTGCCAGCTCACCGCCGCCAGGGGCAGATACGCAGTATTTT. Amino acid sequence: CASSPPPGADTQYF. The chain links TRBV18 to TRBJ2-3, with D possibly being TRBD1 (6 bases). The V end lost 3 bases, the J end lost 4 bases, and 11 bases lay between the germline ends. CDR1 and CDR2 (germline): KGHSH, LQKENI. CDR3 length: 14 amino acids. Full variable domain (missing parts from reference TRBV18 and TRBJ2-3): NAGVMQNPRHLVRRRGQEARLRCSPMKGHSHVYWYRQLPEEGLKFMVYLQKENIIDESGMPKERFSAEFPKEGPSILRIQQVVRGDSAAYFCASSPPPGADTQYFGPGTRLTVL.

The chain combines TRBV5-1 with TRBJ1-2; TRBD1 matches at 8 bases. The V gene's germline CDR1 is SGHRS and CDR2 YFSETQ. With 2 bases clipped from V and 8 bases from J, the junction kept 2 bases outside the gene matches. The CDR3 covers 12 residues. The CDR3 here is CASSLDRGGYTF. The CDR3, as DNA: TGCGCCAGCAGCTTAGACAGGGGAGGCTACACCTTC. The full variable domain, its missing parts supplied by reference TRBV5-1 and TRBJ1-2, is KAGVTQTPRYLIKTRGQQVTLSCSPISGHRSVSWYQQTPGQGLQFLFEYFSETQRNKGNFPGRFSGRQFSNSRSEMNVSTLELGDSALYLCASSLDRGGYTFGSGTRLTVV.

J is TRBJ2-7 and V is TRBV5-5, with D tentatively TRBD1 (6 bases). Trimming shortened V by 1 base and J by 0 bases, and 11 bases separated the two germline ends. The CDR3 sequence is 15 residues long. CDR1 and CDR2 from the germline V gene are SGHKS and YYEKEE (reference sequence). The CDR3 sequence: CASSLRWDNSYEQYF. CDR3 coding DNA: TGTGCCAGCAGCTTGAGGTGGGACAACTCCTACGAGCAGTACTTC.

The chain links TRBV6-5 to TRBJ2-7; no clear D gene. The CDR3 totals 14 residues. Germline CDR1 MNHEY, CDR2 SVGAGI. Deletions cut 2 bases from V and 2 bases from J, with 10 bases between. CDR3 amino acids: CASSYTGRPYEQYF. The CDR3 DNA is TGTGCCAGCAGTTACACGGGCAGACCCTACGAGCAGTACTTC.

V usage is TRBV19 and J usage is TRBJ1-2; the D is unclear. Germline V gene data show CDR1 as LNHDA and CDR2 as SQIVND (reference sequence). This CDR3 spans 12 amino acids. The germline V and J ends were trimmed by 7 bases and 8 bases, with 14 bases remaining between them. The CDR3 sequence: CASIDGVGGYTF. The CDR3 region has the DNA TGTGCCAGTATTGACGGGGTAGGGGGCTACACCTTC.

The chain employs TRBV11-2 and TRBJ2-7; D perhaps matches TRBD2 (6 bases). Germline V gives CDR1 SGHAT, CDR2 FQNNGV. CDR3 length: 15 residues. Trimming took off 5 bases at V and 2 bases at J, with 16 bases between the two ends. CDR3 coding DNA: TGTGCCAGCAGCCCCAGACTAGACATTGCCTACGAGCAGTACTTC. It specifies CASSPRLDIAYEQYF.

The gene calls are TRBV28 and TRBJ2-4, with D uncertain. CDR3 size: 15 residues. With 6 bases removed from V and 1 base from J, the gap between germline ends came to 13 bases. Germline lookup yields CDR1 MDHEN and CDR2 SYDVKM. In nucleotides, the CDR3 is TGTGCCAGCAGCCCTAAACTGGCGGCCAAAAACATTCAGTACTTC. Amino acids: CASSPKLAAKNIQYF.

A single count supports this clone. V and J are TRBV18 and TRBJ2-5, with no clear D. Germline V gene sequence: CDR1 KGHSH, CDR2 LQKENI. V was clipped by 1 base and J by 1 base, with 4 bases between them. This CDR3 is 13 amino acids long. The CDR3 nucleotides read TGTGCCAGCTCACCACAGTCCCAAGAGACCCAGTACTTC. The encoded protein is CASSPQSQETQYF.

The V and J genes are TRBV6-5 and TRBJ2-7; 10 bases line up with TRBD1. V trimming: 10 bases; J trimming: 1 base; junction bases outside the gene matches: 10. The CDR3 is 15 amino acids. Germline-derived CDR1 and CDR2 are MNHEY and SVGAGI. The CDR3 protein is CATLSPGQGSYEQYF. The CDR3 nucleotides read TGTGCCACCCTAAGCCCGGGACAGGGGTCCTACGAGCAGTACTTC.

This clone was counted a few times. The chain uses TRBV6-5 and TRBJ2-2, with D possibly being TRBD1 or TRBD2 (5 bases each). The CDR3 contains 15 residues. V gave up 6 bases and J gave up 5 bases, with 16 bases separating them. The germline V gene encodes CDR1 MNHEY and CDR2 SVGAGI. The CDR3 loop is CASSPGTARTGELFF. As DNA, the CDR3 is TGTGCCAGCAGCCCCGGGACGGCAAGGACCGGGGAGCTGTTTTTT.

The chain carries TRBV5-6 and TRBJ2-7, with 7 bases fitting TRBD2. The CDR3 spans 13 residues. Germline CDR1 and CDR2: SGHDT and YYEEEE. The trim removed 2 bases at V and 3 bases at J, leaving 2 bases unmatched. The CDR3 DNA is TGTGCCAGCAGCTTTGGGGGGGTCTACGAGCAGTACGTC. It yields the protein CASSFGGVYEQYV.

The V call is TRBV6-5, the J call TRBJ2-5; 7 nucleotides line up with TRBD1. V dropped 3 bases and J dropped 4; count of bases not matched to a gene: 5. This CDR3 comprises 14 residues. The germline V gene has CDR1 MNHEY and CDR2 SVGAGI. DNA of the CDR3: TGTGCCAGCAGTTATTTTACAGGGGCAGAGACCCAGTACTTC. This codes for CASSYFTGAETQYF.

The chain carries TRBV18 and TRBJ1-6, with 7 bases aligning to TRBD1. Germline V gene sequence: CDR1 KGHSH, CDR2 LQKENI. V dropped 4 bases and J dropped 4; count of bases not matched to a gene: 1. The CDR3 sequence is 14 residues long. CDR3 coding DNA: TGTGCCAGCTCACTGGGACAGTATAATTCACCCCTCCACTTT. It is translated as CASSLGQYNSPLHF.

This clone came up a few times. The rearrangement links TRBV6-5 to TRBJ2-7; possible D gene TRBD1, 6 bases. Germline CDR1 MNHEY, CDR2 SVGAGI. V was pared by 6 bases and J by 5 bases, with 20 bases between. This CDR3 has 15 amino acids. The CDR3 loop reads CASRPDTGSIDEQYF. The CDR3 nucleotides are TGTGCCAGCAGGCCCGATACAGGGAGTATCGACGAGCAGTACTTC.

The genes are TRBV19 and TRBJ1-2; D gene uncertain. V dropped 8 bases and J dropped 0 bases, with 16 bases sitting between them. From germline, CDR1 is LNHDA and CDR2 SQIVND (reference sequence). The CDR3 totals 15 residues. The CDR3 DNA reads as TGTGCCAGTGGATTACGGTTCGCCACTAACTATGGCTACACCTTC. Amino acids: CASGLRFATNYGYTF.

V usage is TRBV12-3 or TRBV12-4 and J usage is TRBJ2-1; TRBD1 agrees at 8 bases. J gave up 8 bases and V 5 bases, and 5 bases lay outside the gene matches. The CDR3 contains 13 residues. CDR3: CASSVQGVDEQFF. The CDR3 nucleotides read TGTGCCAGCAGTGTACAGGGGGTGGATGAGCAGTTCTTC.